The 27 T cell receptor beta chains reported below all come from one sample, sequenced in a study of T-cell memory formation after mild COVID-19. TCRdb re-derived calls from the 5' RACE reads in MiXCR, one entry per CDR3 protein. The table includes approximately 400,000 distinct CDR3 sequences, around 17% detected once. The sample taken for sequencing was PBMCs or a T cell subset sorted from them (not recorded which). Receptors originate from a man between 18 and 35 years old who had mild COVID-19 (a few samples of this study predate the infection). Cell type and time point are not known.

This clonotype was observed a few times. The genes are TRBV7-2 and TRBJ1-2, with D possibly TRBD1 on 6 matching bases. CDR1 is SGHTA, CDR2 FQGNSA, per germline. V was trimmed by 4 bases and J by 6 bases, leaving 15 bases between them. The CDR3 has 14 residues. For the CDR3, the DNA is TGTGCCAGCAGCTCCCTACAGGGACTTGATGGCTACACCTTC. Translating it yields CASSSLQGLDGYTF.

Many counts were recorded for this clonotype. The CDR3 sequence is CASSAFWGSNQPQHF. DNA of the CDR3: TGCGCCAGCAGCGCGTTTTGGGGCAGCAATCAGCCCCAGCATTTT. The chain links TRBV5-1 to TRBJ1-5, with a weak D call TRBD1 (5 bases). This CDR3 contains 15 residues. V lost 4 bases, J lost 1 base, and 12 bases lay in between. CDR1 and CDR2 from the germline V gene are SGHRS and YFSETQ.

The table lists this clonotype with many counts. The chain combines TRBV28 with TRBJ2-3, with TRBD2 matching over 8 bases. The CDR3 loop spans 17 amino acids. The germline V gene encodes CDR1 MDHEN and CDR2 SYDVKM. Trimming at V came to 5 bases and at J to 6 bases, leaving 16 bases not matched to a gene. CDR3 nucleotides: TGTGCCAGCAGTCCCACGGGGGGGGGTCCCGCAACTGATACGCAGTATTTT. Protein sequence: CASSPTGGGPATDTQYF.

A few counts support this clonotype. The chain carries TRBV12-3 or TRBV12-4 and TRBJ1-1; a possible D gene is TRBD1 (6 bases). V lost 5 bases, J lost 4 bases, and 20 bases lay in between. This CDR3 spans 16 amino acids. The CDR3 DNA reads TGTGCCAGCAGTCCCCGACTACAGGGATTGGCCACTGAAGCTTTCTTT. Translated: CASSPRLQGLATEAFF.

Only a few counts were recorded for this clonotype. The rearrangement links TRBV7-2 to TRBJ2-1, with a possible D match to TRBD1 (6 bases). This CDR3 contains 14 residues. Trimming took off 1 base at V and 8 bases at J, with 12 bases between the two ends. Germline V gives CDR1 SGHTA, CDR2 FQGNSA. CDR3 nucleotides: TGTGCCAGCAGCTTAGGATCACAGGGCTATGAGCAGTTCTTC. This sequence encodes CASSLGSQGYEQFF.

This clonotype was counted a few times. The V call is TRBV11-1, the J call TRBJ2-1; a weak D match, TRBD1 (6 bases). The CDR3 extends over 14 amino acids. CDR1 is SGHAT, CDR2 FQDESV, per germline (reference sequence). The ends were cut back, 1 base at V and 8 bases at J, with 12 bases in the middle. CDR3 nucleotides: TGTGCCAGCAGCTTAGGGCAGGGGCCCCATGAGCAGTTCTTC. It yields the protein CASSLGQGPHEQFF.

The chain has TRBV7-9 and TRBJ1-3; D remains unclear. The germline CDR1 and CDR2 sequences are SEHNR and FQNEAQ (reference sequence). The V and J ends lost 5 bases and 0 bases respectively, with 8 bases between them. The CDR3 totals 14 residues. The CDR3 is CASSQISSGNTIYF. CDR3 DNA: TGTGCCAGCAGCCAGATTAGCTCTGGAAACACCATATATTTT.

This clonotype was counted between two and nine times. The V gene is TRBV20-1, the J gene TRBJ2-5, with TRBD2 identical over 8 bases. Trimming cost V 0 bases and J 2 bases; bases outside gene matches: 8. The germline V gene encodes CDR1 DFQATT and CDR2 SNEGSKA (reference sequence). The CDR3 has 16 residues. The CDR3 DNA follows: TGCAGTGCTAGAGAAGGCGCGGGGGGCGATCAAGAGACCCAGTACTTC. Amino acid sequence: CSAREGAGGDQETQYF.

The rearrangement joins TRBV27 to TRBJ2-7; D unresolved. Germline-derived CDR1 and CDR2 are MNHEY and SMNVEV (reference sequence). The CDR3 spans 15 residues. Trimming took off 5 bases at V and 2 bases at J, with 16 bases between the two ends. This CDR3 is CASSPTKVNPYEQYF. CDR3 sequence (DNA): TGTGCCAGCAGTCCGACGAAGGTAAACCCCTACGAGCAGTACTTC.

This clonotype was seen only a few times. Here the CDR3 DNA reads TGTGCCACCAGTGAGTCTAGCGGGGGGCCCGGGCGATCGCAGTATTTT. Its translation: CATSESSGGPGRSQYF. V usage is TRBV24-1 and J usage is TRBJ2-3; 11 bases are a match to TRBD2. From germline, CDR1 is KGHDR and CDR2 SFDVKD. The CDR3 is 16 residues long. V dropped 4 bases and J dropped 10; count of bases not matched to a gene: 12.

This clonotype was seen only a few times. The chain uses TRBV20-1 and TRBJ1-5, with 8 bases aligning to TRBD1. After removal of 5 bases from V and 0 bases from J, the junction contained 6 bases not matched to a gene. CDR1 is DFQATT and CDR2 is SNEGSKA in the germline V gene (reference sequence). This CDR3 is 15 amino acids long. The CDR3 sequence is CSAGQGGISNQPQHF. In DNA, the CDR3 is TGCAGTGCTGGACAGGGAGGGATTAGCAATCAGCCCCAGCATTTT.

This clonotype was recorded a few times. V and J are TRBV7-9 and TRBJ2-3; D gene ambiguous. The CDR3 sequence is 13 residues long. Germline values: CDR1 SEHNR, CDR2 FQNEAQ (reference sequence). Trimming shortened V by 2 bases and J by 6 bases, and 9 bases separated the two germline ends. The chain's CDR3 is CASSLIARDTQYF. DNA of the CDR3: TGTGCCAGCAGCTTAATTGCCAGGGATACGCAGTATTTT.

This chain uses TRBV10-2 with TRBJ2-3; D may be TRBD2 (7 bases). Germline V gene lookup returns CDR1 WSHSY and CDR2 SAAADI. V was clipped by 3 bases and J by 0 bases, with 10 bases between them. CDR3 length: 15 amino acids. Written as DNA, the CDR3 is TGCGCCAGCAGTGACGCGGGGGCCAGCACAGATACGCAGTATTTT. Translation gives CASSDAGASTDTQYF.

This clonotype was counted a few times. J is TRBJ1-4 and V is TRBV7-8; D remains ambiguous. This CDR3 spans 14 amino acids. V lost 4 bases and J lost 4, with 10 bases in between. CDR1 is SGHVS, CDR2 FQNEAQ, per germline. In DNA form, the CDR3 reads TGTGCCAGCAGCTCTCGGGCAGTTAATGAAAAACTGTTTTTT. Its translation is CASSSRAVNEKLFF.

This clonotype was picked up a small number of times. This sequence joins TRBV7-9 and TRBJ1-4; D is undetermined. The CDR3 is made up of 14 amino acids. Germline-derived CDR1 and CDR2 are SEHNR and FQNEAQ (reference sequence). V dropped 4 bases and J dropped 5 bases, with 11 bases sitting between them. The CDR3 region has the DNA TGTGCCAGCAGCTCTGACGGCCTGAATGAAAAACTGTTTTTT. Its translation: CASSSDGLNEKLFF.

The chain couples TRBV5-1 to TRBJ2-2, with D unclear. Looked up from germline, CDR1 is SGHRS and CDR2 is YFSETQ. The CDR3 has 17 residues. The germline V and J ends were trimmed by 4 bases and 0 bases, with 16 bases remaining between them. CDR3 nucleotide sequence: TGCGCCAGCAGCCAGCGTCTCCGAGGCTCGAACACCGGGGAGCTGTTTTTT. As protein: CASSQRLRGSNTGELFF.

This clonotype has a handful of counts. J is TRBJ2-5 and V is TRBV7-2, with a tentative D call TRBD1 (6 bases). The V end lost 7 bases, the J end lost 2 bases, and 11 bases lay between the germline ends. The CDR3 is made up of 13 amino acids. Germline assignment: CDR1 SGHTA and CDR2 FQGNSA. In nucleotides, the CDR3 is TGTGCCAGCAAAAGACAGGTGCAAGAGACCCAGTACTTC. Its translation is CASKRQVQETQYF.

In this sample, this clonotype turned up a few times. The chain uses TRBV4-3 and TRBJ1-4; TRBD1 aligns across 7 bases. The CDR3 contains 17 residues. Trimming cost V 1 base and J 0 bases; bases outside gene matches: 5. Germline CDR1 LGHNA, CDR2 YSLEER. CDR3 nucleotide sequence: TGCGCCAGCAGCCAAGGGGGGGGGACAGCAACTAATGAAAAACTGTTTTTT. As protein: CASSQGGGTATNEKLFF.

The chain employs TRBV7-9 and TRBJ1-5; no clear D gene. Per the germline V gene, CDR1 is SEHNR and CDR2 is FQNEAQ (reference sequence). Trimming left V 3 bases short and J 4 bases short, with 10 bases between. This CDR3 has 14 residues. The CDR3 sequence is CASSFGRGNQPQHF. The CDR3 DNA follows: TGTGCCAGCAGCTTCGGTCGGGGAAATCAGCCCCAGCATTTT.

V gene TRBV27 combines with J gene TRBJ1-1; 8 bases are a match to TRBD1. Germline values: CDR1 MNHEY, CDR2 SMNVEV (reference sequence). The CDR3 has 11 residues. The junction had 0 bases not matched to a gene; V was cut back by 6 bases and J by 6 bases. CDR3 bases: TGTGCCAGCAGGACAGGGGCTGAAGCTTTCTTT. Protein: CASRTGAEAFF.

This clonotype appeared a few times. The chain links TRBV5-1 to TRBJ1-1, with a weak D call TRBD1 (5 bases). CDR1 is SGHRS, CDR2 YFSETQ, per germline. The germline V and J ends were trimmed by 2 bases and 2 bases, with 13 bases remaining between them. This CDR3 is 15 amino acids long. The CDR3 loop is CASSFLQGGNTEAFF. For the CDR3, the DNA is TGCGCCAGCAGCTTTCTCCAGGGTGGAAACACTGAAGCTTTCTTT.

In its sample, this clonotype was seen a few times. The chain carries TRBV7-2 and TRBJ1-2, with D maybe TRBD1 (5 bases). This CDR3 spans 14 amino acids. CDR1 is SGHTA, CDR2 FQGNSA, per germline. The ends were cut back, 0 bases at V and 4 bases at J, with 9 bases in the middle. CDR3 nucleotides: TGTGCCAGCAGCTTAGCCCAGGGTCGCTATGGCTACACCTTC. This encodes CASSLAQGRYGYTF.

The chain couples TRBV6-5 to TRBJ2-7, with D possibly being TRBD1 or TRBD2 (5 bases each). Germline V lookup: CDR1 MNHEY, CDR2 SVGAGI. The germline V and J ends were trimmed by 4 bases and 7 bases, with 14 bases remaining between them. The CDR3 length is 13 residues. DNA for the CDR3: TGTGCCAGCAGTTGGAAGGGGACGGGGGAGCAGTACTTC. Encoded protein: CASSWKGTGEQYF.

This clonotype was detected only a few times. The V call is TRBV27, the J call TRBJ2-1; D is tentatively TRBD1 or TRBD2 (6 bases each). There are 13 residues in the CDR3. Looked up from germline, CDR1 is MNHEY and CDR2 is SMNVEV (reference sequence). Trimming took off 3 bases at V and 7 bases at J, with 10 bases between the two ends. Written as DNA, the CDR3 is TGTGCCAGCAGTTTTCGGGGGCCAAATGAGCAGTTCTTC. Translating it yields CASSFRGPNEQFF.

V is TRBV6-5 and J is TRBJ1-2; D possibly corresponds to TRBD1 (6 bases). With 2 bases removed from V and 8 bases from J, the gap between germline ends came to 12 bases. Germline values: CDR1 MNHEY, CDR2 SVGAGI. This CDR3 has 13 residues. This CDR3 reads CASSYERQVGYTF. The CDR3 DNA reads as TGTGCCAGCAGTTACGAGAGACAGGTGGGCTACACCTTC.

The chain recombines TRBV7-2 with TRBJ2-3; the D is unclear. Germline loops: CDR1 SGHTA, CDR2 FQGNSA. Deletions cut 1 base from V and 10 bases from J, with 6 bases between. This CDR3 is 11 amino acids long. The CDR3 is CASSLDGAQYF. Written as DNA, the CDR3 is TGTGCCAGCAGCTTAGATGGGGCGCAGTATTTT.

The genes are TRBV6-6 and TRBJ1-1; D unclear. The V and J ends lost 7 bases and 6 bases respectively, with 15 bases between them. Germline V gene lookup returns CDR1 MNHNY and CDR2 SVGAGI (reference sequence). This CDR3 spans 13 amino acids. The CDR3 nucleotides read TGTGCCAGCACTAATGAGGGAGGCGCTGAAGCTTTCTTT. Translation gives CASTNEGGAEAFF.